Following are 3 T cell receptor beta chains from one sample sequenced in a study of T cell repertoires in cytomegalovirus infection. TCRdb reprocessed the reads via MiXCR and lists one record per CDR3 protein. The sample includes approximately 76,000 distinct CDR3 sequences, 3.7% of them seen just once. The sequenced material came from PBMCs. The receptors were sampled from a human donor in good health (CMV status not recorded). Some clones in this sample may be carry-over from other donors' samples.

Many counts were recorded for this clonotype. This chain connects TRBV12-3 or TRBV12-4 to TRBJ2-7, with 10 bases lining up with TRBD2. J was trimmed by 5 bases and V by 5 bases; bases with no gene match: 9. The CDR3 extends over 15 amino acids. Here the CDR3 DNA reads TGTGCCAGCAGTCCCCAGGTAGCGGGGGGAGACGAGCAGTACTTC. Its translation is CASSPQVAGGDEQYF.

This clonotype was observed at least ten times. The chain uses TRBV7-3 and TRBJ2-7; TRBD1 agrees at 7 bases. This CDR3 has 15 residues. Germline CDR1 and CDR2: SGHTA and FQGTGA. With 3 bases clipped from V and 0 bases from J, the junction kept 5 bases outside the gene matches. Written as DNA, the CDR3 is TGTGCCAGCAGCTTCTCCGGGGACAGCTCCTACGAGCAGTACTTC. Translated, it gives CASSFSGDSSYEQYF.

As for this clonotype: A much larger clone lies one base from this, so it may be a read error. Since the CDR3 does not end with the conserved phenylalanine or tryptophan, this likely comes from a read error. The chain combines TRBV10-2 with TRBJ2-7, with a weak D call TRBD1 (5 bases). The CDR3 is made up of 13 amino acids. Looked up from germline, CDR1 is WSHSY and CDR2 is SAAADI. Trimming pared 0 bases from V and 6 bases from J, leaving 9 bases between. The CDR3 region is CASSESPGFEQYY. CDR3 bases: TGCGCCAGCAGTGAGTCCCCAGGGTTCGAGCAGTACTAC.